This T cell receptor (beta chain) was captured by sequencing in a study of beta chain features in type 1 diabetes. Study-level findings and limits: Among all four CD4+ subsets, Type 1 diabetes patients had TCRB CDR3s that were moderately but significantly shorter. In type 1 diabetes patients, VDJ junctions had fewer insertions; deletions at these junctions were more frequent.

Donors contributed one heparinised blood draw apiece, averaging about 116 mL. V dropped 6 bases and J dropped 0 bases, with 11 bases sitting between them. There are 15 residues in the CDR3. The germline gives CDR1 SEHNR, CDR2 FQNEAQ (reference sequence). Remarks on this clone: Antigen unknown.

The isolated RNA, all of it, was reverse transcribed, so expressed TCRB transcripts were what got sequenced. Sequencing of naive, central memory and regulatory T cell samples gave an average of roughly 4 million reads. This table comes from immunoSEQ multiplex PCR, and its TCRdb copy is limited to in-frame clones, with some not included. The sample holds about 390,000 clones, 8% to 10% seen once. The source material was central memory CD4+ T cells from blood. The genes are TRBV7-9 and TRBJ1-4; D gene unclear. The TCR sequence derives from a man younger than 45 with type 1 diabetes. CDR3 sequence (DNA): TGTGCCAGCAGAAGTAGAGCCGCAACTAATGAAAAACTGTTTTTT. It translates to CASRSRAATNEKLFF.